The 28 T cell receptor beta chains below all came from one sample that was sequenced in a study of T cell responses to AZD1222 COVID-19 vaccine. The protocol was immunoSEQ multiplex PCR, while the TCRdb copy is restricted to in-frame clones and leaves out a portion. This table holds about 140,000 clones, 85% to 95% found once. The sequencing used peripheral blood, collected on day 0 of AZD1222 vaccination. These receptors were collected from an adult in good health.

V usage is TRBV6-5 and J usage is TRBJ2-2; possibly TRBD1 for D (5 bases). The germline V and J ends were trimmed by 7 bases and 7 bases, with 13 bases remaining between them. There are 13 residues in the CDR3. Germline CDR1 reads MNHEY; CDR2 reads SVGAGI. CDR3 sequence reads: CASKWGRSGELFF. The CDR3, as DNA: TGTGCCAGCAAGTGGGGCCGGAGCGGGGAGCTGTTTTTT.

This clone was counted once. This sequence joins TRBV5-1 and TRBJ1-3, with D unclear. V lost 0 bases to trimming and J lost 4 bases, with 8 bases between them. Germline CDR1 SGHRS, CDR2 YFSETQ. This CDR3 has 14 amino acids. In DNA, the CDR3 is TGCGCCAGCAGCTTGGACCAGGCGGGAAACACCATATATTTT. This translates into CASSLDQAGNTIYF.

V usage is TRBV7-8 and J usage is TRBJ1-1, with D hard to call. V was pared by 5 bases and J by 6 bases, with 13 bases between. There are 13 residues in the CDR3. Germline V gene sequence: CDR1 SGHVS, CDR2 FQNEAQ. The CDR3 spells CASSEVVTAEAFF. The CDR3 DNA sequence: TGTGCCAGCAGCGAGGTCGTGACGGCTGAAGCTTTCTTT.

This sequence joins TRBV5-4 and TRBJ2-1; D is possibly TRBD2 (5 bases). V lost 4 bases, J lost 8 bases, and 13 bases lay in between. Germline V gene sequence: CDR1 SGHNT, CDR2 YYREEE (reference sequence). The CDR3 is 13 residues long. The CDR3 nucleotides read TGTGCCAGCAGCATCCCCGAACTAGATGAGCAGTTCTTC. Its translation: CASSIPELDEQFF.

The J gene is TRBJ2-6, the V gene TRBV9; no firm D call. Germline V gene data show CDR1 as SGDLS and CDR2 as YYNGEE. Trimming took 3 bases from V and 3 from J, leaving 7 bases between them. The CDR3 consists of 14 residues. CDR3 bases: TGTGCCAGCAGCGCAGATAGTGGGGCCAACGTCCTGACTTTC. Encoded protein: CASSADSGANVLTF.

CDR3 DNA sequence: TGCGCCAGCAGCTTGGGACAGGGATTTGATGGCTACACCTTC. Translated, it gives CASSLGQGFDGYTF. This sequence joins TRBV5-1 and TRBJ1-2; 7 positions agree with TRBD1. The trim removed 0 bases at V and 6 bases at J, leaving 5 bases unmatched. This CDR3 region has 14 residues. Germline lookup yields CDR1 SGHRS and CDR2 YFSETQ.

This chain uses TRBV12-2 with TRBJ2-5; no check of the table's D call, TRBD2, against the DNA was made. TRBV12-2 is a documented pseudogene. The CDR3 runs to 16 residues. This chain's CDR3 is CASRLAGWGGAETQYF. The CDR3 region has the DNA TGTGCAAGTCGCTTAGCGGGGTGGGGCGGGGCGGAGACCCAGTACTTC.

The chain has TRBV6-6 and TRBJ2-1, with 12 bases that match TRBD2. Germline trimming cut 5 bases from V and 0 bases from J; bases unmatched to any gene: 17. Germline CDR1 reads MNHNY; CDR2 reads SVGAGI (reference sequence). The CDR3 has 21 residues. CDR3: CASSRLAGLAGQSSSYNEQFF. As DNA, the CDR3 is TGTGCCAGCAGTCGCCTCGCCGGACTAGCGGGGCAGTCAAGCTCCTACAATGAGCAGTTCTTC.

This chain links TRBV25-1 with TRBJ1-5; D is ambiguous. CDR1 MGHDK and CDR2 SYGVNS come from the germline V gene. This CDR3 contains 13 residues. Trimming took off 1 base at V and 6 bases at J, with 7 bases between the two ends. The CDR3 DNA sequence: TGTGCCAGCAGTGAATTTGGGGTTCAGCCCCAGCATTTT. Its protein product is CASSEFGVQPQHF.

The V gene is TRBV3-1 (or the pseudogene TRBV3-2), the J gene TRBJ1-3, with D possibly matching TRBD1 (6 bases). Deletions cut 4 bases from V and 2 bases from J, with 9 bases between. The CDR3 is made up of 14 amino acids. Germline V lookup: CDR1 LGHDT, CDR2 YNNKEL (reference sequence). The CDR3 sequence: CASSPRQAGNTIYF. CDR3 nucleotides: TGTGCCAGCAGCCCGAGACAGGCTGGAAACACCATATATTTT.

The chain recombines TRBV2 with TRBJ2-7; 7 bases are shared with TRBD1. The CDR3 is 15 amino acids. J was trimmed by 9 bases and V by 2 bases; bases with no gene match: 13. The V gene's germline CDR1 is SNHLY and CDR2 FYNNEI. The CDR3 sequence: CASSELGTASSRQYF. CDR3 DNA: TGTGCCAGCAGTGAATTGGGGACAGCCTCTTCGAGGCAGTACTTC.

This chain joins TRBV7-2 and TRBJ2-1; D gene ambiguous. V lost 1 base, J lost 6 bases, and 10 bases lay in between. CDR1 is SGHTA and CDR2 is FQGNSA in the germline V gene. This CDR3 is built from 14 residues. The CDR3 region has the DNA TGTGCCAGCAGCTTAGATCCAGCTTCCAATGAGCAGTTCTTC. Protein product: CASSLDPASNEQFF.

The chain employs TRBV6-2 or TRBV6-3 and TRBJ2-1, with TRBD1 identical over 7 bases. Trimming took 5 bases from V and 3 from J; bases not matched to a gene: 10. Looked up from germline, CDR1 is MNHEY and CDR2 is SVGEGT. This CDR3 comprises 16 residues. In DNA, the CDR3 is TGTGCCAGCAGTACCGACAGGGTCGGCATCTACAATGAGCAGTTCTTC. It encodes CASSTDRVGIYNEQFF.

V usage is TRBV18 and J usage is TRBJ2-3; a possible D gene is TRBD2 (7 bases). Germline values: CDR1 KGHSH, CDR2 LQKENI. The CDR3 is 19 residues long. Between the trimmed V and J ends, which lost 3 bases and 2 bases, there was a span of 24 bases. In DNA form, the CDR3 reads TGTGCCAGCTCACCCCTCCGTTTGGGGGGGGGCCCCGTCACAGATACGCAGTATTTT. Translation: CASSPLRLGGGPVTDTQYF.

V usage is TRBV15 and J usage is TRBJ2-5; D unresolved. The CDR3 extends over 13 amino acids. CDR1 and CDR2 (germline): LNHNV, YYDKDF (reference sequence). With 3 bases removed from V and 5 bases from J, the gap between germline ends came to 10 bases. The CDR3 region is CATSRLSAETQYF. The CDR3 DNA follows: TGTGCCACCAGCAGGCTCTCTGCGGAGACCCAGTACTTC.

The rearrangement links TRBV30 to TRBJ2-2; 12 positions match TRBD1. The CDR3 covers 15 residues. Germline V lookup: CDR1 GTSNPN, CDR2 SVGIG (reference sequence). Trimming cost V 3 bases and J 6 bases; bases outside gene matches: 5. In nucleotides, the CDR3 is TGTGCCTGGAGGAGGGGACAGGGGGCATCCGGGGAGCTGTTTTTT. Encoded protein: CAWRRGQGASGELFF.

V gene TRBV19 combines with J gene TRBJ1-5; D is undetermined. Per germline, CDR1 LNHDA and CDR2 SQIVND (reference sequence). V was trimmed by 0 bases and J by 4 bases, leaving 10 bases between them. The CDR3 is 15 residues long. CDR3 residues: CASSIEGGQNQPQHF. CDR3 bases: TGTGCCAGTAGTATAGAGGGCGGGCAGAATCAGCCCCAGCATTTT.

CDR3 DNA sequence: TGTGCCAGCAGCTGGGACAGAACCTACGAGCAGTACTTC. This sequence encodes CASSWDRTYEQYF. V gene TRBV7-9 combines with J gene TRBJ2-7; 7 positions match TRBD1. V lost 4 bases, J lost 2 bases, and 2 bases stayed unmatched. This CDR3 is built from 13 residues. Germline-derived CDR1 and CDR2 are SEHNR and FQNEAQ (reference sequence).

CDR3 sequence (DNA): TGTGCCAGCAGCGGTTTGGCCTACGAGCAGTACTTC. Its translation is CASSGLAYEQYF. V is TRBV7-9 and J is TRBJ2-7; D not resolved. The CDR3 is 12 residues long. The V end lost 5 bases, the J end lost 2 bases, and 7 bases lay between the germline ends. Per the germline V gene, CDR1 is SEHNR and CDR2 is FQNEAQ (reference sequence).

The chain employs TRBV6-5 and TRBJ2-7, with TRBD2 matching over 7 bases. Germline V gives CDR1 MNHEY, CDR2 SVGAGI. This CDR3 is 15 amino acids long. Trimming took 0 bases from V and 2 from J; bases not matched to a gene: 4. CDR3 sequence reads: CASSYSGEGTYEQYF. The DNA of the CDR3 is TGTGCCAGCAGTTACTCGGGGGAGGGTACCTACGAGCAGTACTTC.

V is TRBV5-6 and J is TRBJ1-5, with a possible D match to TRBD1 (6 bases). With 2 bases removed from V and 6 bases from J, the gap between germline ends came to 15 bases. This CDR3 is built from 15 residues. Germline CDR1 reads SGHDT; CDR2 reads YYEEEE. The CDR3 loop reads CASSFGGQGSQPQHF. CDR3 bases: TGTGCCAGCAGCTTCGGGGGGCAGGGCAGTCAGCCCCAGCATTTT.

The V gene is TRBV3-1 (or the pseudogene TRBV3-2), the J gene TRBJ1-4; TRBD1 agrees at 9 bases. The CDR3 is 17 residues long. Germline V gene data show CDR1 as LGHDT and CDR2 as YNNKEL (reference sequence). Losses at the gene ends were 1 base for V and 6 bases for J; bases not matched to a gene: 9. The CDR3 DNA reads TGTGCCAGCAGCCAAGCCAGGGGGGGACAGGGATATGAAAAACTGTTTTTT. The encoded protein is CASSQARGGQGYEKLFF.

The CDR3 sequence: CSVEGTAGMNTEAFF. CDR3 DNA: TGCAGCGTTGAAGGAACAGCGGGAATGAACACTGAAGCTTTCTTT. The chain joins TRBV29-1 to TRBJ1-1; D is ambiguous. This CDR3 region has 15 residues. V dropped 1 base and J dropped 0 bases, with 12 bases sitting between them. The germline V gene has CDR1 SQVTM and CDR2 ANQGSEA.

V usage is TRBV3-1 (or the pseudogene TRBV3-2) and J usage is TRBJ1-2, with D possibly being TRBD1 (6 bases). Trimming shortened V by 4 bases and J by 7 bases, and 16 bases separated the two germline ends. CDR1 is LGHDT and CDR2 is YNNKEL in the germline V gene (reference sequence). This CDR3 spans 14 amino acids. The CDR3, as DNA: TGTGCCAGCAGCCGGGAACAGGGCCTAGGTGGCTACACCTTC. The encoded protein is CASSREQGLGGYTF.

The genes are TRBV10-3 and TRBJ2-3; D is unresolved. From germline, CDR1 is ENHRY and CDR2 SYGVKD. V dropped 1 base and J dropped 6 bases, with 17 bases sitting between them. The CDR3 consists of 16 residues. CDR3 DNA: TGTGCCATCAGTGAGTTTTTTTCGGTTGCCGGGGATACGCAGTATTTT. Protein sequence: CAISEFFSVAGDTQYF.

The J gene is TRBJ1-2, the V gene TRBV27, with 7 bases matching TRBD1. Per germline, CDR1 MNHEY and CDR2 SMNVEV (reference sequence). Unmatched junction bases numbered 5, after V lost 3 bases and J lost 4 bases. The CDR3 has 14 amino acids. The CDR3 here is CASSFGQAGYGYTF. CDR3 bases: TGTGCCAGCAGTTTCGGACAGGCGGGCTATGGCTACACCTTC.

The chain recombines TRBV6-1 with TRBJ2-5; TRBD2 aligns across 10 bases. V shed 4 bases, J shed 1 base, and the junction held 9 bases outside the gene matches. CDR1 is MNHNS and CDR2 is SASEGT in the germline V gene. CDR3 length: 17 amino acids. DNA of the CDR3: TGTGCCAGCAGTGCCTTAGCGGGGGGCAGCCTCCAAGAGACCCAGTACTTC. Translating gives CASSALAGGSLQETQYF.

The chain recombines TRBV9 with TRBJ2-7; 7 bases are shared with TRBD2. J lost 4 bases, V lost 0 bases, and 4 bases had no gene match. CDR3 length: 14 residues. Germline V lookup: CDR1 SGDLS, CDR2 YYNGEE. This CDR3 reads CASSVGGSGYEQYF. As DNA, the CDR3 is TGTGCCAGCAGCGTAGGCGGGAGTGGTTACGAGCAGTACTTC.